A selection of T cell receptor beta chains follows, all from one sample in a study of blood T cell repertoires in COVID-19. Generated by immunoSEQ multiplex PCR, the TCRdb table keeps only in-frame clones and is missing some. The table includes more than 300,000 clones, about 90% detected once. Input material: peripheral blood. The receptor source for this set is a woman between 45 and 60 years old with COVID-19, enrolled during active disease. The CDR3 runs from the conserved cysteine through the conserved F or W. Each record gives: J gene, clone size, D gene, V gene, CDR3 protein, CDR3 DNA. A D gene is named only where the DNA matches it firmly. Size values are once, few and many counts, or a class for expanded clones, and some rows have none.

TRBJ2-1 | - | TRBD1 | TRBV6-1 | CASREGTGAQRNEQFF | TGTGCCAGCAGAGAAGGGACAGGGGCGCAAAGAAATGAGCAGTTCTTC
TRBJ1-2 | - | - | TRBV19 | CASKEFALTAPLGGYTF | TGTGCCAGTAAAGAATTTGCATTGACAGCACCCTTAGGGGGCTACACCTTC
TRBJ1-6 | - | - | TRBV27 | CASSSQRPNSPLHF | TGTGCCAGCAGCTCACAGAGACCCAATTCACCCCTCCACTTT
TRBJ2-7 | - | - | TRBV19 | CASSIDLWGSSYEQYF | TGTGCCAGTAGTATAGATCTATGGGGCAGCTCCTACGAGCAGTACTTC
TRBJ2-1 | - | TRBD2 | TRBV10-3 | CATTSGTSGLYNEQFF | TGTGCCACCACCTCCGGTACTAGCGGTCTGTACAATGAGCAGTTCTTC
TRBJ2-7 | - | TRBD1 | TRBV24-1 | CATSPGQELGEQYF | TGTGCCACCAGCCCAGGACAGGAACTTGGCGAGCAGTACTTC
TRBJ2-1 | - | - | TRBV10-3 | CAISREEPSYNEQFF | TGTGCCATCAGCCGCGAGGAGCCGAGTTACAATGAGCAGTTCTTC
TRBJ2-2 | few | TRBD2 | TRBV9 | CASSVLAGVSRGELFF | TGTGCCAGCAGCGTCCTCGCGGGAGTTTCAAGAGGGGAGCTGTTTTTT
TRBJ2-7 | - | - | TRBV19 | CASSMARGDYEQYF | TGTGCCAGTAGTATGGCCAGGGGTGACTACGAGCAGTACTTC
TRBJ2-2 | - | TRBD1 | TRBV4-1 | CASRSIGTAFRTGELFF | TGCGCCAGCAGGTCCATCGGGACAGCCTTCCGAACCGGGGAGCTGTTTTTT
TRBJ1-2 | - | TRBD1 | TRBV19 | CASQDRGLSGYTF | TGTGCCAGTCAGGACAGGGGGCTGAGTGGCTACACCTTC
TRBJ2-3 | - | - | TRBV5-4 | CASSLRTNTDTQYF | TGTGCCAGCAGCTTGAGGACTAACACAGATACGCAGTATTTT
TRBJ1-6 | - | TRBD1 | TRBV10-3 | CAIGDSYSPLHF | TGTGCCATTGGGGACAGTTATTCACCCCTCCACTTT
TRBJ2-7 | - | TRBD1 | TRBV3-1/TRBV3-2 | CASSQAPGQGYEQYF | TGTGCCAGCAGCCAAGCCCCCGGACAGGGCTACGAGCAGTACTTC
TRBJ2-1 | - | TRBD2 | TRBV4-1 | CASSQDAASGNEKEQFF | TGCGCCAGCAGCCAAGATGCGGCTAGCGGGAATGAAAAGGAGCAGTTCTTC
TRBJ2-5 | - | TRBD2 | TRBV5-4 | CASSLAGRGSETQYF | TGTGCCAGCAGCTTGGCGGGGAGGGGTTCAGAGACCCAGTACTTC
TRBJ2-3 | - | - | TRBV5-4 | CASSLAGMYTDTQYF | TGTGCCAGCAGCTTGGCCGGGATGTACACAGATACGCAGTATTTT
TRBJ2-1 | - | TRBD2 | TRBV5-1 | CASSLRAGGHNEQFF | TGCGCCAGCAGCTTAAGGGCGGGAGGGCACAATGAGCAGTTCTTC
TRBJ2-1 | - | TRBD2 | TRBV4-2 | CASSQDQAGVGNEQFF | TGTGCCAGCAGCCAAGATCAGGCGGGAGTAGGGAATGAGCAGTTCTTC
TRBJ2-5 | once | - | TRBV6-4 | CASSDSKGGRNDRGETQYF | TGTGCCAGCAGTGACTCGAAAGGGGGACGAAACGACCGCGGTGAGACCCAGTACTTC
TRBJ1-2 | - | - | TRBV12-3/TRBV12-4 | CASSLSGYYGYTF | TGTGCCAGCAGTTTATCGGGTTACTATGGCTACACCTTC
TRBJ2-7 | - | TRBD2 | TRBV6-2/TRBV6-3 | CASSPEAGGFPYEQYF | TGTGCCAGCAGCCCCGAAGCGGGAGGCTTTCCCTACGAGCAGTACTTC
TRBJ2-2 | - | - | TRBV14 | CASSQDPPGKWTGELFF | TGTGCCAGCAGCCAAGATCCACCGGGAAAGTGGACCGGGGAGCTGTTTTTT
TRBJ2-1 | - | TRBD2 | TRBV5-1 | CASRLSGTSGNNEQFF | TGCGCCAGCAGACTATCCGGGACTAGCGGAAACAATGAGCAGTTCTTC
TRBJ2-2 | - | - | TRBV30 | CAWSRGTVNTGELFF | TGTGCCTGGAGCCGAGGTACGGTTAACACCGGGGAGCTGTTTTTT
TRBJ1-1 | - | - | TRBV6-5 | CASSPDSLGTEAFF | TGTGCCAGCAGTCCGGACAGCCTGGGAACTGAAGCTTTCTTT
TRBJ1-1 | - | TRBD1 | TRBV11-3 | CASSPEGQDFGTEAFF | TGTGCCAGCAGCCCCGAGGGACAGGATTTTGGGACTGAAGCTTTCTTT
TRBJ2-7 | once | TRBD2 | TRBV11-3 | CASSPSGSWGAEQYF | TGTGCCAGCAGCCCTAGCGGGAGTTGGGGTGCCGAGCAGTACTTC
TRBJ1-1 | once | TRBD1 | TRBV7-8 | CASSFQGAMNTEAFF | TGTGCCAGCAGCTTCCAGGGGGCGATGAACACTGAAGCTTTCTTT
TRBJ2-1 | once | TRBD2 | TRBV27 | CASRESGTYYNEQFF | TGTGCCAGCAGGGAGAGCGGGACCTACTACAATGAGCAGTTCTTC
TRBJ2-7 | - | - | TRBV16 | CASSQSRQTYEQYF | TGTGCCAGCAGCCAATCGAGACAAACCTACGAGCAGTACTTC
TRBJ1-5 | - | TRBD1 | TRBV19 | CASSSDRTGAQHF | TGTGCCAGTAGTTCCGATCGGACAGGGGCCCAGCATTTT
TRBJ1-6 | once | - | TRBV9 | CASKAGTITYSPLHF | TGTGCCAGCAAGGCCGGGACAATAACATATTCACCCCTCCACTTT